This entry is about one TCR beta chain. This receptor's antigen is unknown. No quality values exist for individual bases; no much larger clone is one base distant. The data are from a study of a mutant IDH1 vaccine in newly diagnosed glioma (dated by TCRdb to about 2021). Broadly, across the study: Eight vaccinations were administered to patients in weeks 1, 3, 5, 7, 11, 15, 19 and 23, corresponding to visits V03 through V10. Peripheral blood was drawn at six visits: V03 (baseline), V05, V07, V10, V12 and V13. Of the roughly 34 treated patients, approximately 62% were male and 37.5% were female, and the mean age was approximately 37 years. Vaccination was initiated 4-6 weeks after radiotherapy alone, or concurrently with temozolomide cycles in the chemotherapy-containing groups. Before enrollment, most patients had been given radiochemotherapy with temozolomide as standard therapy, while the rest had received either radiotherapy alone or temozolomide alone. Longitudinal TCRB deep sequencing was done for some 25 treated patients, wherever samples were available for exploratory analyses.

What the study reported, not specific to this receptor: According to the authors, sample limitations meant that analyses of patient blood samples could not be reproduced. Immune responses induced by the vaccine were seen in over 90% of patients across multiple MHC alleles. Changes in the top peripheral T cell clonotypes picked up by TCRB sequencing did not appear to be linked to pseudoprogression. Selection of PBMC samples for TCRB deep sequencing was based on availability.

Per the publication, the time point label means: week 23, last vaccination. A 20-mer mutant IDH1 peptide at 300 micrograms in Montanide made up each vaccine dose, which was injected subcutaneously together with topical imiquimod. The donors had newly diagnosed IDH1-mutant astrocytomas of WHO grade 3 or 4 that showed loss of nuclear ATRX. The samples were drawn from NOA16, a multicentre, single-arm, open-label phase I trial in Germany that tested a mutant IDH1 peptide vaccine in humans for the first time. Genomic DNA for TCRB sequencing was isolated from EDTA blood with the DNeasy Blood and Tissue Kit. The CDR3, from cysteine to phenylalanine, totals 15 residues. Just the 45-base CDR3 DNA is kept, in frame starting at base 1. The CDR1 and CDR2 encoded by the germline V gene (reference sequence) are SEHNR and FQNEAQ. The germline V and J ends show losses of 5 bases and 9 bases respectively, and no gene match explains 9 bases of the junction.

Library construction relied on the immunoSEQ multiplex PCR assay. The hsTCRB Kit was used according to the manufacturer's protocol to amplify rearranged TCR beta chain sequences. An Illumina MiSeq was used to sequence the TCRB libraries. In the source study's methods: The kit vendor's proprietary platform handled demultiplexing, trimming and gene mapping. TCRdb's version of the immuneACCESS table is confined to in-frame rearrangements and falls short of the full clone set. An unresolved V gene accounts for under half of the shortfall where checked; the remainder is of unknown origin. That table supplies the V and J calls and clone size; D and trimming were determined from the DNA. The sample table lists more than 20,000 clones, roughly four fifths of them with a count of one. The ten largest clones take up approximately 13% of the sample.

This clonotype was obtained from a man younger than 40 with glioma. The sequencing used PBMCs, collected from a glioma patient whose treatment included an IDH1 peptide vaccine. The receptor chain draws on TRBV7-9 and TRBJ2-1, with TRBD2 matching 11 junction bases. Read as DNA, the sequence is TGTGCCAGCAGCACCGAACTAGCGGGAGCGGTTGAGCAGTTCTTC. This is translated as CASSTELAGAVEQFF.